One and the same sample provided the 24 T cell receptor beta chains below, sequenced in a study of T cell clonality in common variable immunodeficiency. The assay was immunoSEQ multiplex PCR, and TCRdb's table has in-frame clones only and misses some. The sample shows fewer than 50,000 clones, none of them appearing just once. Sequencing was done on a sample of peripheral blood mononuclear cells. Receptors originate from a person aged 18 to 70 in good health.

The table lists this clone with many counts. The read ends 3 residues early relative to the CDR3; the germline J gene fills the gap. V gene TRBV6-4 combines with J gene TRBJ2-1; 14 bases are shared with TRBD2. V lost 6 bases to trimming and J lost 7 bases; unmatched junction nucleotides: 5. This CDR3 comprises 15 residues. The V gene's germline CDR1 is MRHNA and CDR2 SNTAGT. The CDR3 is CASSVGTSGGNEQFF. CDR3 DNA, as far as it was read: TGTGCCAGCAGCGTAGGGACTAGCGGGGGAAATGAG.

This clone was recorded many times. The DNA ends 3 residues before the CDR3 does, and the rest of the CDR3 is filled in from the germline J gene. The rearrangement links TRBV7-6 to TRBJ2-1; 8 bases match TRBD1. Germline V gene data show CDR1 as SGHVS and CDR2 as FNYEAQ. The J segment lost 5 bases and the V segment lost 1 base, leaving 4 bases of the junction unmatched. This CDR3 comprises 15 residues. CDR3 bases read: TGTGCCAGCAGCTTAGTTGGGACAGGAGACAATGAG. Translated, it gives CASSLVGTGDNE. In full, the CDR3 reads CASSLVGTGDNEQFF.

This clone has ten or more counts. The missing CDR3 end, 3 residues past where the read stops, is filled in from the germline J gene. This chain joins TRBV12-3 or TRBV12-4 and TRBJ2-3, with D possibly being TRBD2 (5 bases). There are 15 residues in the CDR3. Trimming removed 3 bases at V and 2 bases at J, with 12 bases between. The sequenced CDR3 bases are TGTGCCAGCAGTTTTTCGGGGTACTTCACAGATACG. The encoded protein is CASSFSGYFTDT. The entire CDR3 sequence reads CASSFSGYFTDTQYF.

This clone was observed at least ten times. The read terminates 3 residues ahead of where the CDR3 ends, so the germline J gene completes it. The gene calls are TRBV5-1 and TRBJ1-4; D unresolved. Germline V gives CDR1 SGHRS, CDR2 YFSETQ. Trimming stripped 0 bases from V and 8 bases from J, with 14 bases between. The CDR3 consists of 15 residues. The CDR3: CASSLGSAAVEKLFF. The CDR3 bases that were read are TGCGCCAGCAGCTTGGGCTCAGCGGCGGTGGAAAAA. The full variable domain, with the rest looked up from reference TRBV5-1 and TRBJ1-4, is KAGVTQTPRYLIKTRGQQVTLSCSPISGHRSVSWYQQTPGQGLQFLFEYFSETQRNKGNFPGRFSGRQFSNSRSEMNVSTLELGDSALYLCASSLGSAAVEKLFFGSGTQLSVL.

This clone occurred many times. Read data end 3 residues before the CDR3 end; the end is taken from the germline J gene. This chain links TRBV18 with TRBJ2-7; D is perhaps TRBD1 (6 bases). The CDR3 is 14 residues long. V lost 3 bases to trimming and J lost 0 bases, with 9 bases between them. Per germline, CDR1 KGHSH and CDR2 LQKENI. The CDR3 bases that were read are TGTGCCAGCTCACCCGGACAGTACTCCTACGAG. Protein product: CASSPGQYSYE. The CDR3 in its entirety is CASSPGQYSYEQYF.

This clone has ten or more counts. The sequenced part of the CDR3 DNA is TGCGCCAGCAGCTTGAGGACTAGCGGTCTCGGCGAG. This codes for CASSLRTSGLGE. The complete CDR3 reads CASSLRTSGLGEQYF. This chain uses TRBV5-1 with TRBJ2-7; TRBD2 matches 10 bases. Read coverage stops 3 residues before the CDR3 terminus; the germline J gene supplies the remainder. This CDR3 has 15 amino acids. The V segment lost 1 base and the J segment 6 bases; nucleotides outside the gene matches: 7. Germline V gene lookup returns CDR1 SGHRS and CDR2 YFSETQ.

At least ten counts were recorded for this clone. The sequenced fragment ends 3 residues before the CDR3 boundary, so the rest is inferred from the germline J gene. V usage is TRBV20-1 and J usage is TRBJ1-2, with 9 bases fitting TRBD1. Germline V CDR1 and CDR2: DFQATT, SNEGSKA (reference sequence). CDR3 size: 14 residues. V shed 4 bases, J shed 0 bases, and the junction held 3 bases outside the gene matches. The CDR3 is CSAIYRGPNYGYTF. Partial CDR3 DNA: TGCAGTGCTATTTACAGGGGGCCTAACTATGGC.

In this sample, this clone turned up many times. The read halts 3 residues ahead of the CDR3 end, with the missing end drawn from the germline J gene. This chain uses TRBV5-1 with TRBJ2-7; 7 positions match TRBD2. CDR3 length equals 14 residues. J was trimmed by 4 bases and V by 4 bases; bases with no gene match: 8. Germline CDR1 reads SGHRS; CDR2 reads YFSETQ. CDR3 DNA, as far as it was read: TGCGCCAGCAGCGACCCCCTAGCGGCTTACGAG. It specifies CASSDPLAAYE. The whole CDR3 sequence is CASSDPLAAYEQYF.

This clone was counted many times. The DNA ends 3 residues before the CDR3 does, and the rest of the CDR3 is filled in from the germline J gene. The chain carries TRBV19 and TRBJ2-2; D possibly corresponds to TRBD1 (6 bases). The CDR3 length is 14 residues. Trimming stripped 7 bases from V and 4 bases from J, with 13 bases between. The germline V gene encodes CDR1 LNHDA and CDR2 SQIVND (reference sequence). Partial CDR3 DNA: TGTGCCAGTACAGGGGCGGGTTCCACCGGGGAG. Translated: CASTGAGSTGE. The whole CDR3 protein is CASTGAGSTGELFF.

This clone has a count of ten or more. Coverage ceases 3 residues before the CDR3 finishes, and the germline J gene fills in the end. The chain couples TRBV24-1 to TRBJ2-1, with 9 bases lining up with TRBD2. The germline V gene has CDR1 KGHDR and CDR2 SFDVKD. The CDR3 runs 14 residues. With 5 bases clipped from V and 7 bases from J, the junction kept 5 bases outside the gene matches. The DNA read from the CDR3 is TGTGCCACCAGTGGCACTAGCGGGCGTAATGAG. It specifies CATSGTSGRNE. The full CDR3 sequence reads CATSGTSGRNEQFF.

This clone was counted many times. The read ends 3 residues shy of where the CDR3 ends; the end is completed using the germline J gene. V and J are TRBV4-1 and TRBJ2-3; D possibly corresponds to TRBD2 (5 bases). Germline assignment: CDR1 MGHRA and CDR2 YSYEKL. The CDR3 is made up of 18 amino acids. V lost 1 base to trimming and J lost 2 bases, with 19 bases between them. The chain's CDR3 is CASSQVSAGLPNTDTQYF. The CDR3 DNA, read in part, is TGCGCCAGCAGCCAAGTCTCTGCCGGACTGCCGAACACAGATACG.

This clone was found many times. Sequencing ends 3 residues short of the CDR3 end; the germline J gene provides the rest. The same CDR3 also results from other DNA sequences found in this sample. The chain carries TRBV28 and TRBJ2-2; D not resolved. Germline V gene data show CDR1 as MDHEN and CDR2 as SYDVKM. Trimming left V 3 bases short and J 6 bases short, with 8 bases between. The CDR3 has 13 amino acids. The part of the CDR3 DNA that was read is TGTGCCAGCAGTTTCGTGTTAGCCGGGGAG. The encoded protein is CASSFVLAGE. The complete CDR3 protein is CASSFVLAGELFF.

This clone occurred many times. This CDR3 reads CASRMAGTKNIQYF. The sequenced CDR3 bases are TGTGCCAGCAGGATGGCGGGGACCAAAAACATT. The chain carries TRBV12-3 or TRBV12-4 and TRBJ2-4; D may be TRBD2 (6 bases). The read ends 3 residues shy of where the CDR3 ends; the end is completed using the germline J gene. The V and J ends lost 6 bases and 2 bases respectively, with 11 bases between them. The CDR3 totals 14 residues.

This clone has ten or more counts. The read ends 3 residues early relative to the CDR3; the germline J gene fills the gap. This rearrangement joins TRBV19 to TRBJ2-7; 10 nucleotides align to TRBD1. V shed 11 bases, J shed 3 bases, and the junction held 7 bases outside the gene matches. There are 13 residues in the CDR3. Germline V gene lookup returns CDR1 LNHDA and CDR2 SQIVND (reference sequence). CDR3 bases read: TGTGCCGTAGGGACAGGGGCATACTACGAG. Translation: CAVGTGAYYE. The entire CDR3 sequence reads CAVGTGAYYEQYF. Looking up the rest from reference TRBV19 and TRBJ2-7 gives the full variable domain: DGGITQSPKYLFRKEGQNVTLSCEQNLNHDAMYWYRQDPGQGLRLIYYSQIVNDFQKGDIAEGYSVSREKKESFPLTVTSAQKNPTAFYLCAVGTGAYYEQYFGPGTRLTVT.

This clone was seen repeatedly, ten times or more. The CDR3 end lies 3 residues beyond the end of the read and is filled in from the germline J gene. This sequence joins TRBV15 and TRBJ1-1, with D perhaps TRBD1 (5 bases). CDR3 length: 14 amino acids. Germline V lookup: CDR1 LNHNV, CDR2 YYDKDF (reference sequence). V lost 0 bases to trimming and J lost 7 bases, with 12 bases between them. CDR3 bases read: TGTGCCACCAGCAGAGAAATCGACAGCCTTGAA. As protein: CATSREIDSLE. The whole CDR3 protein reads CATSREIDSLEAFF.

This clone was seen at least ten times. The observed sequence ends 3 residues before the CDR3 terminus, with the missing tail filled in from the germline J gene. V and J are TRBV20-1 and TRBJ1-2; 9 bases are a match to TRBD1. Germline CDR1 is DFQATT and CDR2 is SNEGSKA (reference sequence). CDR3 length equals 12 residues. The CDR3 DNA, read in part, is TGCAGTCACAGGACAGGGGACAACGGC. It specifies CSHRTGDNG. The whole CDR3 is CSHRTGDNGYTF.

This clone was detected ten times or more. The read is 3 residues too short to cover the CDR3 end, so that end is filled in from the germline J gene. This chain connects TRBV5-6 to TRBJ1-1; no clear D. Per germline, CDR1 SGHDT and CDR2 YYEEEE. The CDR3 spans 13 residues. The V end lost 1 base, the J end lost 1 base, and 5 bases lay between the germline ends. The sequenced CDR3 bases are TGTGCCAGCAGCTTGTATAAGAACACTGAA. Its translation: CASSLYKNTE. The entire CDR3 reads CASSLYKNTEAFF. The whole variable domain, filled in from reference TRBV5-6 and TRBJ1-1, reads DAGVTQSPTHLIKTRGQQVTLRCSPKSGHDTVSWYQQALGQGPQFIFQYYEEEERQRGNFPDRFSGHQFPNYSSELNVNALLLGDSALYLCASSLYKNTEAFFGQGTRLTVV.

At least ten counts were recorded for this clone. Read sequence stops 3 residues before the CDR3 end, and the germline J gene provides the missing end. The chain couples TRBV11-2 to TRBJ1-4; tentatively, D is TRBD1 (6 bases). The V end lost 4 bases, the J end lost 5 bases, and 14 bases lay between the germline ends. This CDR3 has 15 amino acids. Germline V lookup: CDR1 SGHAT, CDR2 FQNNGV. This CDR3 reads CASSWRTESNEKLFF. The DNA read from the CDR3 is TGTGCCAGCAGCTGGAGGACAGAGAGCAATGAAAAA.

This clone came up many times. Read coverage stops 3 residues before the CDR3 terminus; the germline J gene supplies the remainder. This chain uses TRBV6-2 or TRBV6-3 with TRBJ2-1; the D gene is possibly TRBD1 (5 bases). V was pared by 0 bases and J by 0 bases, with 12 bases between. The germline V gene has CDR1 MNHEY and CDR2 SVGEGT. CDR3 length: 17 residues. The sequenced part of the CDR3 DNA is TGTGCCAGCAGTTACTCGCTGATCAGGGTCTCCTACAATGAG. This translates into CASSYSLIRVSYNE. The entire CDR3 reads CASSYSLIRVSYNEQFF.

Many counts were recorded for this clone. The missing CDR3 end, 3 residues past where the read stops, is filled in from the germline J gene. V gene TRBV5-8 combines with J gene TRBJ1-1; D not resolved. Germline CDR1 SGHTS, CDR2 YDEGEE. Trimming took off 0 bases at V and 1 base at J, with 10 bases between the two ends. The CDR3 consists of 15 residues. Incomplete CDR3 DNA: TGTGCCAGCAGCTTGGGCTACGGGGAGAACACTGAA. It specifies CASSLGYGENTE. The CDR3 in its entirety is CASSLGYGENTEAFF. The full variable domain, completed using reference TRBV5-8 and TRBJ1-1, is EAGVTQSPTHLIKTRGQQATLRCSPISGHTSVYWYQQALGLGLQFLLWYDEGEERNRGNFPPRFSGRQFPNYSSELNVNALELEDSALYLCASSLGYGENTEAFFGQGTRLTVV.

At least ten counts were recorded for this clone. The read ends 3 residues early relative to the CDR3; the germline J gene fills the gap. The rearrangement uses TRBV20-1 and TRBJ2-3, with 9 bases matching TRBD1. Germline CDR1 DFQATT, CDR2 SNEGSKA (reference sequence). The CDR3 length is 14 residues. V lost 1 base to trimming and J lost 6 bases; unmatched junction nucleotides: 5. The sequenced part of the CDR3 DNA is TGCAGTGCTAGAGCTGGGACAGGGCGGGATACG. Translating gives CSARAGTGRDT. The complete CDR3 sequence is CSARAGTGRDTQYF.

This clone was seen repeatedly, ten times or more. The sequenced fragment ends 3 residues before the CDR3 boundary, so the rest is inferred from the germline J gene. The rearrangement uses TRBV7-2 and TRBJ2-7; 8 positions match TRBD1. Germline V gene sequence: CDR1 SGHTA, CDR2 FQGNSA. The CDR3 is 14 amino acids. V was pared by 4 bases and J by 4 bases, with 6 bases of the junction left unmatched. The CDR3 region is CASSSQTGVYEQYF. Incomplete CDR3 DNA: TGTGCCAGCAGCTCCCAGACAGGGGTTTACGAG.

In the case of this clone: The CDR3 is cut off 3 residues early in the read; its end comes from the germline J gene. The chain employs TRBV30 and TRBJ1-2; D is unclear. From germline, CDR1 is GTSNPN and CDR2 SVGIG (reference sequence). CDR3 length: 11 amino acids. The sequenced part of the CDR3 DNA is TGTGCCTGGAGTAGAGGTAATGAC. Translation gives CAWSRGND. The complete CDR3 reads CAWSRGNDYTF.

This clone was detected ten times or more. The CDR3 end falls 3 residues outside the read, so it is completed with the germline J gene. J is TRBJ1-1 and V is TRBV4-2; a weak D match, TRBD1 (5 bases). The CDR3 covers 15 residues. V was clipped by 0 bases and J by 5 bases, with 13 bases between them. Germline CDR1 is LGHNA and CDR2 is YNFKEQ. CDR3 DNA, as far as it was read: TGTGCCAGCAGCCAAGAATCGGGGGGTTATACTGAA. Protein sequence: CASSQESGGYTE. Given in full, the CDR3 is CASSQESGGYTEAFF.